The rows below give T cell receptor beta chains drawn from one sample of a study of response to subunit inactivated influenza vaccine. Using its own MiXCR run on the RT-PCR reads, TCRdb lists one record per CDR3 protein. The sample consists of 560,000 or so distinct CDR3 sequences, 6.5% to 8% of them appearing once. The sample here was PBMCs from blood, taken around 25 months after vaccination. Receptors originate from a man in his fifties or sixties who received an inactivated influenza vaccine. Each CDR3 is given with its conserved first and last residue. D genes are given only for firm matches. Clone size appears in some rows only: once, few, many, or a class for an expanded clone.

TRBJ2-1 | TRBV11-1 | TRBD2 | . | 18 | TGTGCCAGCAGCCCAGGGATTAGGACTAGCGGGACTTACAATGAGCAGTTCTTC | CASSPGIRTSGTYNEQFF
TRBJ2-7 | TRBV4-3 | . | many | 14 | TGCGCCAGCAGCCACCGGGACTCGATCTACGAGCAGTACTTC | CASSHRDSIYEQYF
TRBJ2-7 | TRBV5-1 | TRBD1 | few | 15 | TGCGCCAGCAGCACCCGACAGGGCATAGCCTACGAGCAGTACTTC | CASSTRQGIAYEQYF
TRBJ2-1 | TRBV25-1 | TRBD1 | few | 11 | TGTGCCAGCAGTGCGGGACAGAAGCAGTTCTTC | CASSAGQKQFF
TRBJ2-4 | TRBV3-1 | . | few | 17 | TGTGCCAGCAGCCTGCTACGAGGGGGGGCGGACAAAAACATTCAGTACTTC | CASSLLRGGADKNIQYF
TRBJ1-1 | TRBV7-8 | . | many | 12 | TGTGCCAGCAGCCCCCGAGGGATGGCAGCTTTCTTT | CASSPRGMAAFF
TRBJ2-7 | TRBV7-2 | . | many | 13 | TGTGCCAGCAGCTGGGACGTGGGTCTCGAGCAGTACTTC | CASSWDVGLEQYF
TRBJ2-3 | TRBV10-3 | . | many | 15 | TGTGCCATCAGTGAGTCGTCGCCTGTGGCAGATACGCAGTATTTT | CAISESSPVADTQYF
TRBJ2-7 | TRBV29-1 | . | few | 15 | TGCAGCGTCCAGGGCGCTTCCCGGCGCTCCTACGAGCAGTACTTC | CSVQGASRRSYEQYF
TRBJ1-2 | TRBV30 | . | . | 15 | TGTGCCTGGACCGGGACGGTACGTTACGGCTATGGCTACACCTTC | CAWTGTVRYGYGYTF
TRBJ2-5 | TRBV3-1 | . | . | 15 | TGTGCCAGCAAACGAGACGGGAGCATGGAAAAGACCCAGTACTTC | CASKRDGSMEKTQYF
TRBJ2-1 | TRBV5-1 | . | many | 14 | TGCGCCAGCAGCACTGGCGGGGAATACAATGAGCAGTTCTTC | CASSTGGEYNEQFF
TRBJ1-2 | TRBV5-5 | . | . | 15 | TGTGCCAGCAGCTTGTCCCTGGGTATTCACTATGGCTACACCTTC | CASSLSLGIHYGYTF
TRBJ1-2 | TRBV20-1 | TRBD1 | . | 12 | TGCAGTGCCTCGGACAGGGAGTACGGCTACACCTTC | CSASDREYGYTF
TRBJ1-1 | TRBV18 | . | . | 12 | TGTGCCAGCTCACCACAGAGTTTCGAAGCTTTCTTT | CASSPQSFEAFF
TRBJ1-5 | TRBV28 | TRBD1 | . | 16 | TGTGCCAGCAGCAACGGACAGGCTAGGAGCAATCAGCCCCAGCATTTT | CASSNGQARSNQPQHF
TRBJ2-1 | TRBV6-1 | TRBD1 | many | 16 | TGTGCCAGCAGTGGGGGGACAGGGGGAGGTCTTGATGAGCAGTTCTTC | CASSGGTGGGLDEQFF
TRBJ2-3 | TRBV7-2 | . | . | 14 | TGTGCCAGCAGCTTATCCTGGGGGGCAGATACGCAGTATTTT | CASSLSWGADTQYF
TRBJ2-4 | TRBV7-8 | . | many | 12 | TGTGCCAGCAGCGTCGGATCAAACATTCAGTACTTC | CASSVGSNIQYF
TRBJ1-4 | TRBV30 | . | . | 15 | TGTGCCTGGAGTTCAGGGCTCGGAACTAATGAAAAACTGTTTTTT | CAWSSGLGTNEKLFF
TRBJ1-5 | TRBV6-1 | TRBD1 | many | 15 | TGTGCCAGCAGTCCTGGGACAGGCACAAATCAGCCCCAGCATTTT | CASSPGTGTNQPQHF
TRBJ2-7 | TRBV4-3 | TRBD2 | . | 15 | TGCGCCAGCAGCGAAAGACCGGGGGGGATCTACGAGCAGTACTTC | CASSERPGGIYEQYF
TRBJ2-1 | TRBV15 | . | few | 14 | TGTGCCACCAGCGGCCCGGGACTTTACAATGAGCAGTTCTTC | CATSGPGLYNEQFF
TRBJ2-2 | TRBV3-1 | . | . | 15 | TGTGCCAGCTGCCGCTACAGGGGGGGCACCGGGGAGCTGTTTTTT | CASCRYRGGTGELFF
TRBJ2-6 | TRBV14 | . | few | 17 | TGTGCCAGCAGCCAAATAGTAGGAGGCGCAGGGGCCAACGTCCTGACTTTC | CASSQIVGGAGANVLTF
TRBJ2-7 | TRBV5-1 | . | many | 18 | TGCGCCAGCAGCTTGGGGTCTCTTGGCGGGGGCCATTTCGGCGAGCAGTACTTC | CASSLGSLGGGHFGEQYF
TRBJ2-6 | TRBV7-9 | . | . | 15 | TGTGCCAGCAGCCCCGTACAGGCTGGGGCCAACGTCCTGACTTTC | CASSPVQAGANVLTF
TRBJ2-3 | TRBV7-8 | . | few | 13 | TGTGCCAGCAGCCCCTACATAACAGATACGCAGTATTTT | CASSPYITDTQYF
TRBJ1-6 | TRBV4-2 | . | few | 18 | TGTGCCAGCAGCCAGGTCACATTAACGGGGTTCTATAATTCACCCCTCCACTTT | CASSQVTLTGFYNSPLHF
TRBJ2-2 | TRBV6-2/TRBV6-3 | . | few | 15 | TGTGCCAGCAGTCCTTGGACCATGAACACCGGGGAGCTGTTTTTT | CASSPWTMNTGELFF
TRBJ2-1 | TRBV2 | TRBD2 | . | 15 | TGTGCCAGCAGTAAGACTAGCGGAGTAAACAATGAGCAGTTCTTC | CASSKTSGVNNEQFF
TRBJ2-3 | TRBV6-2/TRBV6-3 | TRBD2 | few | 15 | TGTGCCAGCACCGATGGCGGGACTAGGCCAGATACGCAGTATTTT | CASTDGGTRPDTQYF
TRBJ1-2 | TRBV27 | . | few | 13 | TGTGCCAGCAGTTTAATCGGGGGGCAGGGCTACACCTTC | CASSLIGGQGYTF
TRBJ1-2 | TRBV29-1 | . | . | 12 | TGCAGCGTCGGTGGGGCAGGGTTGAGCTACACCTTC | CSVGGAGLSYTF
TRBJ2-7 | TRBV28 | TRBD1 | few | 13 | TGTGCCAGCAGGGGGACAGAGACCTACGAGCAGTACTTC | CASRGTETYEQYF
TRBJ1-2 | TRBV29-1 | . | few | 11 | TGCAGCGTTGGGGACGCCAGGAGCTACACCTTC | CSVGDARSYTF
TRBJ1-2 | TRBV5-1 | TRBD1 | few | 15 | TGCGCCAGCAGCTTGACAGGGGGCAGAAACTATGGCTACACCTTC | CASSLTGGRNYGYTF
TRBJ1-1 | TRBV3-1 | . | . | 13 | TGTGCCAGCAGCCTGGGAGGGGTCGCTGAAGCTTTCTTT | CASSLGGVAEAFF
TRBJ2-7 | TRBV20-1 | TRBD2 | . | 13 | TGCAGTGCTAGAGAGATGACTAGCGGCGAGCAGTACTTC | CSAREMTSGEQYF
TRBJ2-5 | TRBV29-1 | . | many | 10 | TGCAGCGCGGGAGAGGAGACCCAGTACTTC | CSAGEETQYF
TRBJ2-3 | TRBV5-1 | . | . | 17 | TGCGCCAGCAGCTTGGCCGTCGGGGCCGGGTCGGCAGATACGCAGTATTTT | CASSLAVGAGSADTQYF
TRBJ2-7 | TRBV6-5 | . | . | 14 | TGTGCCAGCAGTTACACACAGGGCCCTTACGAGCAGTACTTC | CASSYTQGPYEQYF
TRBJ1-1 | TRBV3-1 | TRBD1 | . | 14 | TGTGCCAGCGGGACGACAGGGGTGGGCACTGAAGCTTTCTTT | CASGTTGVGTEAFF
TRBJ2-3 | TRBV7-8 | . | few | 14 | TGTGCCAGCAGCCCCCAGCTAGCCACAGATACGCAGTATTTT | CASSPQLATDTQYF